The clone carrying this T cell receptor beta chain has only a few counts. This entry is derived from a study of blood T cell repertoires in COVID-19. Study-level information: Samples of COVID-19 (acute and convalescent) were obtained from the United States, Italy and Spain. Sources were T cells, B-cell-depleted T cells, or PBMCs; the material itself was cDNA or gDNA.

The trim removed 1 base at V and 1 base at J, leaving 1 base unmatched. Germline values: CDR1 MDHEN, CDR2 SYDVKM. CDR3 length: 16 residues. Original processing notes: Reference gene primers were amplified, and this amplification served to estimate nucleated cell counts. Method: immunoSEQ multiplex PCR; TCRdb's copy keeps in-frame clones and lacks some. D and trimming come from the DNA, and the V and J calls and clone size come from that table. The table lists roughly 250,000 clones, around 82% of them singletons. The specimen was peripheral blood. The chain recombines TRBV28 with TRBJ2-2; 9 bases are a match to TRBD2. The receptor was isolated from a woman older than 75 with active or convalescent COVID-19. The CDR3 region is CASSLSLAGNTGELFF. The CDR3 DNA follows: TGTGCCAGCAGTTTATCACTAGCGGGGAACACCGGGGAGCTGTTTTTT.